A selection of T cell receptor beta chains follows, all from one sample in a study of radiation and T cells in renal cell carcinoma. Method: immunoSEQ multiplex PCR; TCRdb's copy keeps in-frame clones and lacks some. The data show about 15,000 clones, about three fifths seen once. The sample here was tumor tissue, taken from a patient whose treatment included radiotherapy and nephrectomy. Receptor source: a woman in her 70s with renal cell carcinoma. Both conserved end residues are part of each CDR3. A D gene is named only where the DNA matches it firmly.

j_call | v_call | d_call | cdr3_aa
TRBJ2-4 | TRBV19 | TRBD1 | CASSAKTGLGPGIQYF
TRBJ1-1 | TRBV6-5 | - | CASRDAWPEAFF
TRBJ2-7 | TRBV9 | TRBD2 | CASSVGEGGSSYEQYF
TRBJ2-3 | TRBV7-9 | TRBD2 | CASSYGLAGVVDTQYF
TRBJ2-3 | TRBV29-1 | - | CSVDDSADTQYF
TRBJ1-4 | TRBV7-9 | - | CASSSVRGVGEKLFF
TRBJ2-1 | TRBV6-5 | TRBD2 | CASSYRRGGFYEQFF
TRBJ2-3 | TRBV7-9 | - | CASSPSGTDTQYF
TRBJ1-2 | TRBV7-9 | - | CASSLTGTRGYTF
TRBJ2-7 | TRBV7-2 | - | CASSLEGTPYEQYF
TRBJ2-1 | TRBV14 | - | CASSSPGDGAYNEQFF
TRBJ2-1 | TRBV5-4 | - | CASSTSHNEQFF
TRBJ2-7 | TRBV28 | - | CASNGGESSYEQYF
TRBJ2-5 | TRBV5-1 | TRBD1 | CASSLVPGTGIAETQYF
TRBJ2-5 | TRBV7-3 | - | CASSKGGTQYF
TRBJ2-7 | TRBV14 | TRBD2 | CASRTSGSYEQYF
TRBJ2-7 | TRBV5-1 | TRBD1 | CASSLEQGAYEQYF
TRBJ2-3 | TRBV5-1 | TRBD1 | CASSLGDRGPADTQYF
TRBJ2-3 | TRBV2 | TRBD2 | CASSDWGLAGVNTQYF
TRBJ1-5 | TRBV7-9 | - | CASSRSNQPQHF
TRBJ2-3 | TRBV29-1 | TRBD1 | CSVEGGDRGSDTQYF
TRBJ1-3 | TRBV6-5 | - | CASRKFGPGNTIYF
TRBJ2-3 | TRBV5-1 | TRBD2 | CASIAGGPGADTQYF
TRBJ1-6 | TRBV7-9 | - | CASSIIPGRSAGSPLHF
TRBJ2-1 | TRBV2 | TRBD2 | CASSKAGGSYNEQFF
TRBJ1-5 | TRBV19 | - | CASNDRYQPQHF
TRBJ2-1 | TRBV10-3 | TRBD2 | CAISDVAGSSYNEQFF
TRBJ1-5 | TRBV27 | TRBD1 | CASSLLSRQGSNQPQHF
TRBJ2-1 | TRBV7-7 | TRBD2 | CASSPGLAGGVREQFF
TRBJ2-2 | TRBV19 | TRBD2 | CASSIDRQAGDTGELFF
TRBJ2-6 | TRBV2 | - | CASQPSPGANVLTF
TRBJ2-2 | TRBV4-1 | - | CASSERAGNTGELFF
TRBJ1-4 | TRBV6-4 | - | CASRAGAHSNEKLFF
TRBJ2-7 | TRBV6-5 | - | CASNGGNNEQYF
TRBJ2-2 | TRBV19 | TRBD2 | CASSSGYGLAGSTGELFF
TRBJ2-3 | TRBV5-4 | - | CASSLAREYSTDTQYF
TRBJ1-6 | TRBV10-1 | - | CASSEEGINSPLHF
TRBJ1-2 | TRBV6-5 | - | CASSRGIGLDYGYTF
TRBJ2-3 | TRBV7-2 | TRBD2 | CASSATSGYTDTQYF
TRBJ1-1 | TRBV5-1 | TRBD1 | CASSPGQQNTEAFF
TRBJ1-5 | TRBV6-1 | - | CASHGGGASDQPQHF
TRBJ1-2 | TRBV28 | TRBD1 | CASSPDRLVGYTF
TRBJ2-7 | TRBV6-4 | - | CASSDLREQTEFSYEQYF
TRBJ1-4 | TRBV7-9 | TRBD1 | CASSSGTGDEKLFF
TRBJ2-1 | TRBV15 | TRBD2 | CATSRGTTSYNEQFF